The TCR beta chain under discussion was sequenced for a study of OX40 agonist ivuxolimab in advanced cancers. Study summary: Ivuxolimab was administered intravenously to patients at 0.01 to 10 mg/kg every 2 weeks. Patients treated during dose escalation were battling hepatocellular carcinoma, melanoma, renal cell or head and neck cancer. Study findings and constraints: CD8+ T cells showed, on average, more clonal expansion than CD4+ cells. Partial responders at 0.1-3.0 mg/kg showed near-lowest clonal expansion.

Concerning this clone: Its target is unknown.

TCRdb's table, derived via immunoSEQ multiplex PCR, lists solely in-frame clones and lacks some. The sample records around 71,000 clones, 60% to 80% being singletons. The CDR3 covers 15 residues. Trimming took 8 bases from V and 4 from J, leaving 18 bases between them. Germline loops: CDR1 MDHEN, CDR2 SYDVKM. This sequence was found in an adult with an advanced solid tumor such as melanoma, head and neck, liver or kidney cancer. This chain uses TRBV28 with TRBJ2-1; possible D gene TRBD1, 5 bases. The sample here was CD4+ or CD8+ T cells sorted from blood, taken in a trial of the OX40 agonist ivuxolimab. The CDR3 is CASHEDVRQYNEQFF. CDR3 nucleotides: TGTGCCAGCCACGAGGACGTAAGACAGTACAATGAGCAGTTCTTC.